Shown below are 9 T cell receptor beta chains from a single sample sequenced in a study of blood T cell repertoires in COVID-19. Assay used: immunoSEQ multiplex PCR; TCRdb lists only in-frame clones, some missing. The sample consists of 160,000 or so clones, about 90% of them appearing once. The sequenced sample was peripheral blood. The receptors were sampled from a woman aged 70-85 years with acute or convalescent COVID-19.

The chain uses TRBV6-2 or TRBV6-3 and TRBJ2-7; D is unclear. The CDR3 is 20 residues long. V lost 6 bases to trimming and J lost 0 bases, with 30 bases between them. Germline V gene lookup returns CDR1 MNHEY and CDR2 SVGEGT. Here the CDR3 DNA reads TGTGCCAGCAGCGAACCCGGCTCCCCTACGACACCAAGAAGCTCCTACGAGCAGTACTTC. Its protein is CASSEPGSPTTPRSSYEQYF.

The chain employs TRBV6-5 and TRBJ1-3; 7 nucleotides line up with TRBD1. The CDR3 is 16 residues long. The germline V gene has CDR1 MNHEY and CDR2 SVGAGI. V shed 0 bases, J shed 3 bases, and the junction held 5 bases outside the gene matches. The CDR3, as DNA: TGTGCCAGCAGTTACTCGAGGGGGCCTGTTGGAAACACCATATATTTT. It encodes CASSYSRGPVGNTIYF.

In this sample, this clone turned up once. CDR3 nucleotide sequence: TGTGCCAGCAGCTTATCAGGGATCCAAGAGACCCAGTACTTC. Translation gives CASSLSGIQETQYF. The rearrangement joins TRBV7-2 to TRBJ2-5; the D gene is possibly TRBD1 (5 bases). The CDR3 extends over 14 amino acids. Trimming left V 2 bases short and J 1 base short, with 8 bases between. In germline, CDR1 is SGHTA, CDR2 FQGNSA. The variable domain in full, with the rest retrieved from reference TRBV7-2 and TRBJ2-5, is GAGVSQSPSNKVTEKGKDVELRCDPISGHTALYWYRQSLGQGLEFLIYFQGNSAPDKSGLPSDRFSAERTGGSVSTLTIQRTQQEDSAVYLCASSLSGIQETQYFGPGTRLLVL.

The CDR3 DNA is TGTGCCAGCAGTTTAGTTGGGAGCACCGACTCGAGGGTAAATTCACCCCTCCACTTT. Translating it yields CASSLVGSTDSRVNSPLHF. The chain is built from TRBV28 and TRBJ1-6; D not certain. V lost 2 bases, J lost 7 bases, and 24 bases lay in between. The CDR3 consists of 19 residues. Germline CDR1 reads MDHEN; CDR2 reads SYDVKM.

CDR3 in DNA: TGTGCCACCTTGGCCACAGGGTCCTATAATTCACCCCTCCACTTT. Protein product: CATLATGSYNSPLHF. The chain recombines TRBV27 with TRBJ1-6, with a weak D call TRBD1 (6 bases). V was cut by 10 bases and J by 1 base, with 14 bases left in between. Germline CDR1 reads MNHEY; CDR2 reads SMNVEV (reference sequence). The CDR3 spans 15 residues.

This clone appeared a few times. The chain recombines TRBV5-5 with TRBJ1-2; D gene uncertain. The CDR3 extends over 15 amino acids. CDR1 SGHKS and CDR2 YYEKEE come from the germline V gene (reference sequence). The germline V and J ends were trimmed by 2 bases and 7 bases, with 18 bases remaining between them. The CDR3 here is CASSFGWEESSGYTF. The CDR3 DNA sequence: TGTGCCAGCAGCTTTGGGTGGGAGGAATCCTCTGGCTACACCTTC. Full variable domain (remainder filled in from reference TRBV5-5 and TRBJ1-2): DAGVTQSPTHLIKTRGQQVTLRCSPISGHKSVSWYQQVLGQGPQFIFQYYEKEERGRGNFPDRFSARQFPNYSSELNVNALLLGDSALYLCASSFGWEESSGYTFGSGTRLTVV.

J is TRBJ1-4 and V is TRBV6-4; 7 nucleotides agree with TRBD1. The CDR3 is 20 amino acids. Germline CDR1 MRHNA, CDR2 SNTAGT. V was clipped by 2 bases and J by 2 bases; unmatched bases: 17. CDR3 protein: CASSDPKGTKTGITNEKLFF. In nucleotides, the CDR3 is TGTGCCAGCAGTGACCCGAAAGGGACCAAGACAGGGATCACTAATGAAAAACTGTTTTTT.

V and J are TRBV7-9 and TRBJ2-1, with 8 bases identical to TRBD2. The J segment lost 0 bases and the V segment lost 5 bases, leaving 3 bases of the junction unmatched. This CDR3 spans 15 amino acids. The V gene's germline CDR1 is SEHNR and CDR2 FQNEAQ (reference sequence). The CDR3 loop is CASSQSGSSYNEQFF. CDR3 sequence (DNA): TGTGCCAGCAGCCAAAGCGGGAGCTCCTACAATGAGCAGTTCTTC.

The chain has TRBV5-4 and TRBJ2-5, with D perhaps matching TRBD2 (6 bases). The CDR3 consists of 14 residues. CDR1 is SGHNT, CDR2 YYREEE, per germline (reference sequence). V dropped 4 bases and J dropped 1 base, with 11 bases sitting between them. The CDR3 reads CASSTGTSQETQYF. CDR3 coding DNA: TGTGCCAGCAGCACCGGGACTTCCCAAGAGACCCAGTACTTC.